These 10 T cell receptor beta chains were sequenced from one sample in a study of blood T cell repertoires in COVID-19. Data came from immunoSEQ multiplex PCR; TCRdb stores just in-frame clones and leaves some out. The sample gives roughly 150,000 clones, 85% of which show up once; roughly 6.2% is in the top ten. The sample consisted of PBMCs or T cells enriched from blood (not recorded which). The receptors were sampled from a woman aged 40 to 50 who had recovered from COVID-19.

The chain links TRBV27 to TRBJ2-7, with 10 bases aligning to TRBD1. The V segment lost 3 bases and the J segment 7 bases; nucleotides outside the gene matches: 6. The V gene's germline CDR1 is MNHEY and CDR2 SMNVEV (reference sequence). This CDR3 has 14 amino acids. The CDR3 is CASSLTGGWWEQYF. The CDR3 DNA follows: TGTGCCAGCAGTTTGACAGGGGGCTGGTGGGAGCAGTACTTC.

The CDR3: CSASALQGVGYGYTF. As DNA, the CDR3 is TGCAGTGCTAGTGCCCTACAGGGGGTCGGCTATGGCTACACCTTC. The chain uses TRBV20-1 and TRBJ1-2, with 8 bases matching TRBD1. CDR1 and CDR2 (germline): DFQATT, SNEGSKA (reference sequence). J gave up 4 bases and V 3 bases, and 10 bases lay outside the gene matches. This CDR3 has 15 amino acids.

The chain combines TRBV12-3 or TRBV12-4 with TRBJ1-1; 8 bases agree with TRBD1. With V trimmed by 11 bases and J by 1 base, 3 bases remained unmatched. The CDR3 loop spans 12 amino acids. The CDR3 reads CAGGTGNTEAFF. CDR3 in DNA: TGTGCCGGGGGGACAGGGAACACTGAAGCTTTCTTT.

The chain uses TRBV2 and TRBJ1-5, with D tentatively TRBD1 (5 bases). V gave up 7 bases and J gave up 5 bases, with 9 bases separating them. This CDR3 is 12 amino acids long. Germline CDR1 SNHLY, CDR2 FYNNEI. The CDR3 nucleotides are TGTGCCAGCACCTTACAGGATCAGCCCCAGCATTTT. This codes for CASTLQDQPQHF.

The V and J genes are TRBV11-2 and TRBJ1-1, with 7 bases aligning to TRBD1. The CDR3 runs to 19 residues. V shed 7 bases and J 5 bases; nucleotides not matched to a gene: 25. Germline values: CDR1 SGHAT, CDR2 FQNNGV. CDR3 DNA sequence: TGTGCCAGCACCCTCCCCCGGGGACAGATCCGGAGTTATCAGACTGAAGCTTTCTTT. Its translation is CASTLPRGQIRSYQTEAFF.

The table lists this clone with a count of one. V is TRBV7-2 and J is TRBJ2-5, with 16 bases aligning to TRBD2. Germline V CDR1 and CDR2: SGHTA, FQGNSA. V dropped 5 bases and J dropped 5; count of bases not matched to a gene: 8. CDR3 length: 17 amino acids. The DNA of the CDR3 is TGTGCCAGCAGCCAGGGACTAGCGGGGGGGCCGGGGGAGACCCAGTACTTC. It codes for CASSQGLAGGPGETQYF.

The gene calls are TRBV4-1 and TRBJ1-2; the match to TRBD1 covers 10 bases. Germline CDR1 and CDR2: MGHRA and YSYEKL. The ends lost 2 bases at V and 8 bases at J; junction bases unmatched: 8. The length of the CDR3 is 15 residues. For the CDR3, the DNA is TGCGCCAGCAGCCAAAGACAGGGGGCTGTTCGAGGCTACACCTTC. Translated: CASSQRQGAVRGYTF.

This sequence joins TRBV4-1 and TRBJ2-3; 7 bases fit TRBD2. Trimming cost V 0 bases and J 0 bases; bases outside gene matches: 9. The CDR3 is 18 amino acids. The germline CDR1 and CDR2 sequences are MGHRA and YSYEKL. CDR3 bases: TGCGCCAGCAGCCAAGATCTGCCTAGCGGCCTCAGCACAGATACGCAGTATTTT. Amino acids: CASSQDLPSGLSTDTQYF.

The gene calls are TRBV5-5 and TRBJ2-7, with D possibly being TRBD1 (6 bases). Trimming left V 3 bases short and J 1 base short, with 14 bases between. Germline assignment: CDR1 SGHKS and CDR2 YYEKEE (reference sequence). CDR3 length: 15 residues. The DNA of the CDR3 is TGTGCCAGCAGCTCCAATGAGGACAGATCCTACGAGCAGTACTTC. As protein: CASSSNEDRSYEQYF.

The rearrangement links TRBV7-2 to TRBJ2-1, with 9 positions matching TRBD2. V trimming: 5 bases; J trimming: 5 bases; junction bases outside the gene matches: 7. Per germline, CDR1 SGHTA and CDR2 FQGNSA. This CDR3 is 15 amino acids long. The CDR3 bases are TGTGCCAGCAGCCCAAGACTAGCGGAGAACAATGAGCAGTTCTTC. It encodes CASSPRLAENNEQFF.